The clone carrying this T cell receptor (beta chain) was detected only a few times. The antigen remains undetermined. Being one base from a much bigger clone, this may be a read error. TCR beta CDR3 sequences were amplified from RNA transcripts. The primer set for the first-round RT-PCR of the TCR CDR3 was HTBI. TCRdb independently ran MiXCR on the multiplex PCR reads; one entry per CDR3 protein. The sample holds under 450,000 distinct CDR3 sequences, 15% to 17% seen once. When ophthalmopathy did not progress within 18 months, Graves' hyperthyroidism was considered stable. The data were taken from a study of T cells in Graves' hyperthyroidism and ophthalmopathy. Study summary: At the time of initial diagnosis and before any treatment, peripheral blood was collected. Study findings and constraints: In validation, the model predicted ophthalmopathy. These predictions came a median about 6.5 months before onset.

V lost 3 bases and J lost 8, with 14 bases in between. The CDR3 is 13 residues long. Germline assignment: CDR1 MNHEY and CDR2 SVGAGI. This receptor was identified in a woman between 18 and 30 years old with Graves' hyperthyroidism. The chain has TRBV6-5 and TRBJ2-7; D is unclear. Sequenced material: blood. CDR3 sequence reads: CASSYTASYKQYF. CDR3 coding DNA: TGTGCCAGCAGTTATACAGCGTCGTACAAGCAGTACTTC.